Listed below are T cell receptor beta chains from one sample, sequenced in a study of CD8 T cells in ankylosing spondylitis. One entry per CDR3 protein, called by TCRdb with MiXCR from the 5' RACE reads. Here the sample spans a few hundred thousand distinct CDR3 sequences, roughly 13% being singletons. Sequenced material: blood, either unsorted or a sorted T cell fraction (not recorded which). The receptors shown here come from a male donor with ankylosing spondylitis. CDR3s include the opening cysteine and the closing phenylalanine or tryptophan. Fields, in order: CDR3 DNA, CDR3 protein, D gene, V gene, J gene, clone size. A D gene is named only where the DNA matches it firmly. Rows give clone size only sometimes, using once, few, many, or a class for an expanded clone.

DNA: TGTGCCAGCAGACCCGGGACTAGCGGGCTGAGCTCCTACAATGAGCAGTTCTTC
CDR3: CASRPGTSGLSSYNEQFF
D: TRBD2
V: TRBV12-3/TRBV12-4
J: TRBJ2-1
size: -

DNA: TGCAGTGCTATCGATGTGGGACGTCCTACTCGGGAGCAGTACTTC
CDR3: CSAIDVGRPTREQYF
D: -
V: TRBV20-1
J: TRBJ2-7
size: -

DNA: TGTGCCAGCAGCTTGGACAGGGAGGGCAATGAGCAGTTCTTC
CDR3: CASSLDREGNEQFF
D: -
V: TRBV7-9
J: TRBJ2-1
size: -

DNA: TGTGCCAGCAGTCCGTCCGGACAGGATAACTATGGCTACACCTTC
CDR3: CASSPSGQDNYGYTF
D: TRBD1
V: TRBV2
J: TRBJ1-2
size: few

DNA: TGCGCCAGCAGTGGGACTCCCGGGACCACCTACAATGAGCAGTTCTTC
CDR3: CASSGTPGTTYNEQFF
D: -
V: TRBV10-2
J: TRBJ2-1
size: -

DNA: TGTGCCACCAGTGAGGCGCGGGAGGGAGGAGATACGCAGTATTTT
CDR3: CATSEAREGGDTQYF
D: TRBD2
V: TRBV24-1
J: TRBJ2-3
size: -

DNA: TGTGCCAGCAGCCTACGGACAGGGGGCGTGGATACGCAGTATTTT
CDR3: CASSLRTGGVDTQYF
D: TRBD1
V: TRBV7-8
J: TRBJ2-3
size: few

DNA: TGTGCCAGCAGCCACAGACTAGCGGGAGCACCTTCGGCCAAAAACATTCAGTACTTC
CDR3: CASSHRLAGAPSAKNIQYF
D: TRBD2
V: TRBV11-1
J: TRBJ2-4
size: -

DNA: TGCAGTGCTAGTGCTAGCGGGAGAGGAGAGCAGTTCTTC
CDR3: CSASASGRGEQFF
D: TRBD2
V: TRBV20-1
J: TRBJ2-1
size: few

DNA: TGTGCCAGCAGCCCTGCCGAAAGACTAGCGGGAGACCAGGAGACCCAGTACTTC
CDR3: CASSPAERLAGDQETQYF
D: TRBD2
V: TRBV11-2
J: TRBJ2-5
size: few

DNA: TGCAGCGTTGGGGGACCAGATCTGGTCTATGGCTACACCTTC
CDR3: CSVGGPDLVYGYTF
D: -
V: TRBV29-1
J: TRBJ1-2
size: -

DNA: TGCGCCAGCAGCTTGGAACAGGGGGGAGTCTATGGCTACACCTTC
CDR3: CASSLEQGGVYGYTF
D: TRBD1
V: TRBV5-1
J: TRBJ1-2
size: -

DNA: TGCAGTGCTAGAGTTCCCGCGACAGGCTATGGCTACACCTTC
CDR3: CSARVPATGYGYTF
D: -
V: TRBV20-1
J: TRBJ1-2
size: few

DNA: TGTGCCAGCAGTCAAACACACACGGCTATGGGCACTGAAGCTTTCTTT
CDR3: CASSQTHTAMGTEAFF
D: -
V: TRBV12-3/TRBV12-4
J: TRBJ1-1
size: few

DNA: TGTGCCAGCAGTTACGCTAGCGGGAGTCGGGATGAGCAGTTCTTC
CDR3: CASSYASGSRDEQFF
D: TRBD2
V: TRBV6-5
J: TRBJ2-1
size: -

DNA: TGTGCCAGCCGGAGGGACGGAATCAATGAAAAACTGTTTTTT
CDR3: CASRRDGINEKLFF
D: -
V: TRBV18
J: TRBJ1-4
size: many

DNA: TGTGCCAGCAGTCCTCAACAGGGTTGGCAAGAGACCCAGTACTTC
CDR3: CASSPQQGWQETQYF
D: -
V: TRBV6-1
J: TRBJ2-5
size: many

DNA: TGTGCCAGCAGTGAATTCGGGGAGCTGTTTTTT
CDR3: CASSEFGELFF
D: -
V: TRBV25-1
J: TRBJ2-2
size: -

DNA: TGTGCCACCAGTGATGTCAATCAGCCCCAGCATTTT
CDR3: CATSDVNQPQHF
D: -
V: TRBV24-1
J: TRBJ1-5
size: -

DNA: TGCAGTGCTAGAGTTAGCGCTAACACTGAAGCTTTCTTT
CDR3: CSARVSANTEAFF
D: -
V: TRBV20-1
J: TRBJ1-1
size: few

DNA: TGTGCCAGCAGTTTATCGGCGGGGCCCTACGAGCAGTACTTC
CDR3: CASSLSAGPYEQYF
D: -
V: TRBV27
J: TRBJ2-7
size: few

DNA: TGCAGTGCTAGTATTTCAGGGCCGGGCAATCAGCCCCAGCATTTT
CDR3: CSASISGPGNQPQHF
D: -
V: TRBV20-1
J: TRBJ1-5
size: many

DNA: TGTGCCAGCAGTTTTCATAATTCACCCCTCCACTTT
CDR3: CASSFHNSPLHF
D: -
V: TRBV27
J: TRBJ1-6
size: many

DNA: TGCAGCGTTGGAACGGGAGGCGACAATGAGCAGTTCTTC
CDR3: CSVGTGGDNEQFF
D: TRBD2
V: TRBV29-1
J: TRBJ2-1
size: many

DNA: TGCGCCAGCAGCTTCTCGGGACAGACCGTCTCTGGAAACACCATATATTTT
CDR3: CASSFSGQTVSGNTIYF
D: TRBD1
V: TRBV5-1
J: TRBJ1-3
size: few

DNA: TGCAGTGCTCCAAGCTCTGGAAACACCATATATTTT
CDR3: CSAPSSGNTIYF
D: -
V: TRBV20-1
J: TRBJ1-3
size: few

DNA: TGTGCCAGCAGCCCAATACAGGGTGGGAGTGAAAAACTGTTTTTT
CDR3: CASSPIQGGSEKLFF
D: -
V: TRBV11-2
J: TRBJ1-4
size: -

DNA: TGCAGTGCTATTAGACTAGCGGGCACCGGGGAGCTGTTTTTT
CDR3: CSAIRLAGTGELFF
D: TRBD2
V: TRBV20-1
J: TRBJ2-2
size: few

DNA: TGTGCCAGCAGTGAAGCTCAACCGGGGCAGGGCAATCAGCCCCAGCATTTT
CDR3: CASSEAQPGQGNQPQHF
D: -
V: TRBV6-1
J: TRBJ1-5
size: -

DNA: TGTGCCAGCAGCTCCCAGGGTGGAGGTGAAAAACTGTTTTTT
CDR3: CASSSQGGGEKLFF
D: -
V: TRBV13
J: TRBJ1-4
size: many

DNA: TGCGCCAGCAGATACCCCGGGGGCAATTCACCCCTCCACTTT
CDR3: CASRYPGGNSPLHF
D: -
V: TRBV10-2
J: TRBJ1-6
size: few

DNA: TGTGCCACCAGCACCGGGGCCAACGTCCTGACTTTC
CDR3: CATSTGANVLTF
D: -
V: TRBV15
J: TRBJ2-6
size: -

DNA: TGCGCCAGCAGCTTGGAAGCCAGAAATGAAGCTTTCTTT
CDR3: CASSLEARNEAFF
D: -
V: TRBV5-1
J: TRBJ1-1
size: few

DNA: TGTGCCAGCAGCGCCCGACAGAACCAAGAGACCCAGTACTTC
CDR3: CASSARQNQETQYF
D: -
V: TRBV12-3/TRBV12-4
J: TRBJ2-5
size: few

DNA: TGCGCCAGCCGGACTACTAGTAAGCTGCCAAATGAGCAGTTCTTC
CDR3: CASRTTSKLPNEQFF
D: -
V: TRBV5-1
J: TRBJ2-1
size: -

DNA: TGTGCCATCAGTAAATCAGGGACCGCGGACACTGAAGCTTTCTTT
CDR3: CAISKSGTADTEAFF
D: -
V: TRBV10-3
J: TRBJ1-1
size: -

DNA: TGTGCCAGCAGCCAAGTTGAAGGGGACTATGGCTACACCTTC
CDR3: CASSQVEGDYGYTF
D: -
V: TRBV4-2
J: TRBJ1-2
size: many

DNA: TGCGCCAGCAGCCAAGACGGAGTGGAGACCCAGTACTTC
CDR3: CASSQDGVETQYF
D: -
V: TRBV4-1
J: TRBJ2-5
size: many

DNA: TGTGCCAGCAGTTTAGGACATCCGAACACTGAAGCTTTCTTT
CDR3: CASSLGHPNTEAFF
D: -
V: TRBV12-3/TRBV12-4
J: TRBJ1-1
size: few

DNA: TGTGCCAGCAACAAGCGCGTGGGGCCCTACGAGCAGTACTTC
CDR3: CASNKRVGPYEQYF
D: -
V: TRBV7-2
J: TRBJ2-7
size: -

DNA: TGTGCCAGCAGCTTAGCTAGGAATTCACCCCTCCACTTT
CDR3: CASSLARNSPLHF
D: -
V: TRBV7-2
J: TRBJ1-6
size: few

DNA: TGCGCCAGCACCTCTGACGCAACTAATGAAAAACTGTTTTTT
CDR3: CASTSDATNEKLFF
D: -
V: TRBV5-1
J: TRBJ1-4
size: few

DNA: TGTGCCAGCAGCTTAGATGGCGGGAGGGGTTTTGATGAGCAGTTCTTC
CDR3: CASSLDGGRGFDEQFF
D: TRBD2
V: TRBV7-2
J: TRBJ2-1
size: few

DNA: TGCAGTGCCCTCCCAGGCACAGATACGCAGTATTTT
CDR3: CSALPGTDTQYF
D: -
V: TRBV20-1
J: TRBJ2-3
size: few

DNA: TGCAGTGCTAGGGGACTAGCGGGAGGGCGCGCGCGAGATACGCAGTATTTT
CDR3: CSARGLAGGRARDTQYF
D: TRBD2
V: TRBV20-1
J: TRBJ2-3
size: few

DNA: TGTGCCAGCAGCCCCGACTGGAGCTCCTACGAGCAGTACTTC
CDR3: CASSPDWSSYEQYF
D: -
V: TRBV6-2/TRBV6-3
J: TRBJ2-7
size: many

DNA: TGTGCCAGCAGTGAAGCTAAGGCGGGAGGGATGGGGGAGACCCAGTACTTC
CDR3: CASSEAKAGGMGETQYF
D: TRBD2
V: TRBV2
J: TRBJ2-5
size: -

DNA: TGTGCCAGCAGTTTCCGACTAGTGGAGAGCTCCTACGAGCAGTACTTC
CDR3: CASSFRLVESSYEQYF
D: -
V: TRBV27
J: TRBJ2-7
size: -

DNA: TGTGCCAGCCGGACAGCCTCTGGAAACACCATATATTTT
CDR3: CASRTASGNTIYF
D: -
V: TRBV12-3/TRBV12-4
J: TRBJ1-3
size: -

DNA: TGCAGTGCTGGAAGCGGACAGCGCGCAACTAATGAAAAACTGTTTTTT
CDR3: CSAGSGQRATNEKLFF
D: -
V: TRBV20-1
J: TRBJ1-4
size: few

DNA: TGTGCCAGCAGTTACTCGGGATCTGGAAACACCATATATTTT
CDR3: CASSYSGSGNTIYF
D: -
V: TRBV6-5
J: TRBJ1-3
size: few

DNA: TGCAGTGCTAGGGAGGGGTGGGAACGCTACACCTTC
CDR3: CSAREGWERYTF
D: -
V: TRBV20-1
J: TRBJ1-2
size: -

DNA: TGCAGCGTTGCCGGGGCTGGGGGCACAGATACGCAGTATTTT
CDR3: CSVAGAGGTDTQYF
D: -
V: TRBV29-1
J: TRBJ2-3
size: many

DNA: TGCAGTGCTAGTGAATCTCGAAAGGGGCACAATCAGCCCCAGCATTTT
CDR3: CSASESRKGHNQPQHF
D: -
V: TRBV20-1
J: TRBJ1-5
size: few

DNA: TGCAGCGTCACCCGGGGGTTGGAGACCCAGTACTTC
CDR3: CSVTRGLETQYF
D: -
V: TRBV29-1
J: TRBJ2-5
size: few